The next 9 T cell receptor beta chains were all read from a single sample in a study of T cells in Graves' hyperthyroidism and ophthalmopathy (dated by TCRdb to the late 2010s). The library was made by multiplex PCR. Sequencer: Illumina HiSeq 2000. Amplification of TCR beta CDR3 regions was carried out from RNA transcripts. The TCR CDR3 was subjected to a first round of RT-PCR using the HTBI primer set and the Qiagen OneStep RT-PCR kit. Clones were called with MiXCR by TCRdb after fastp trimmed the public reads at Q25, and only in-frame beta chains were retained. Every distinct CDR3 protein forms one entry, paired with its most common genes and DNA. The table for this sample lists 40,000 to 60,000 distinct CDR3 sequences; approximately 48% of them were counted only once. Clones ranked in the top ten supply about a tenth of the sample. Material: blood. Every receptor here comes from a woman in her 50s with Graves' ophthalmopathy.

This clonotype was counted at least ten times. The rearrangement links TRBV4-1 to TRBJ2-1; D could derive from TRBD1 or TRBD2 (5 bases each). The CDR3 spans 15 residues. The V gene's germline CDR1 is MGHRA and CDR2 YSYEKL. Trimming took off 1 base at V and 9 bases at J, with 16 bases between the two ends. For the CDR3, the DNA is TGCGCCAGCAGCCAAGGGGTCTCGAGGGGCGGTGAGCAGTTCTTC. Residues: CASSQGVSRGGEQFF.

The CDR3 coding sequence is TGTGCCAGCAGACCAGGGGTAAATTCCTACGAGCAGTACTTC. It translates to CASRPGVNSYEQYF. The chain is built from TRBV7-9 and TRBJ2-7; D may be TRBD1 (6 bases). The CDR3 contains 14 residues. CDR1 and CDR2 from the germline V gene are SEHNR and FQNEAQ (reference sequence). With 6 bases removed from V and 1 base from J, the gap between germline ends came to 13 bases.

This clonotype was observed at least ten times. This chain connects TRBV2 to TRBJ2-5; possible D gene TRBD1, 7 bases. Germline V gene data show CDR1 as SNHLY and CDR2 as FYNNEI. V dropped 11 bases and J dropped 5 bases, with 21 bases sitting between them. This CDR3 region has 14 residues. The DNA of the CDR3 is TGTGCCGCCGGTGGAGGGGGCGCGGGTGAGACCCAGTACTTC. Translated: CAAGGGGAGETQYF.

This clonotype was counted many times. This chain joins TRBV4-2 and TRBJ2-2; a possible D gene is TRBD2 (6 bases). Germline-derived CDR1 and CDR2 are LGHNA and YNFKEQ. The CDR3 totals 16 residues. V was clipped by 4 bases and J by 0 bases, with 12 bases between them. CDR3 in amino acids: CASSPQLAANTGELFF. CDR3 DNA sequence: TGTGCCAGCAGCCCCCAACTAGCTGCGAACACCGGGGAGCTGTTTTTT.

This clonotype was seen ten or more times. This rearrangement joins TRBV2 to TRBJ2-7; 7 nucleotides line up with TRBD1. CDR1 is SNHLY and CDR2 is FYNNEI in the germline V gene. The CDR3 spans 14 residues. V lost 6 bases to trimming and J lost 5 bases; unmatched junction nucleotides: 10. The DNA of the CDR3 is TGTGCCAGCAGCCCCGGACAGGTGGGTGACGAGCAGTACTTC. Protein sequence: CASSPGQVGDEQYF.

V is TRBV25-1 and J is TRBJ2-3; a weak D match, TRBD1 (5 bases). V shed 9 bases and J shed 2 bases, with 9 bases lying between them. Germline V gives CDR1 MGHDK, CDR2 SYGVNS. CDR3 length: 12 residues. As DNA, the CDR3 is TGTGCCAGGGGGCGGAACACAGATACGCAGTATTTT. Protein sequence: CARGRNTDTQYF.

V usage is TRBV24-1 and J usage is TRBJ1-2; TRBD1 might be the D (6 bases). Germline V gene sequence: CDR1 KGHDR, CDR2 SFDVKD. The CDR3 is 15 residues long. V was pared by 4 bases and J by 5 bases, with 16 bases between. In DNA, the CDR3 is TGTGCCACCAGTGACGGTGTTGGACAGCCTTATGGCTACACCTTC. This encodes CATSDGVGQPYGYTF.

This clonotype was observed many times. This CDR3 is CASSTRRWRQETQYF. The CDR3 DNA sequence: TGTGCCAGCAGCACCCGGAGGTGGCGCCAAGAGACCCAGTACTTC. The chain carries TRBV7-2 and TRBJ2-5; D is perhaps TRBD2 (5 bases). V lost 5 bases and J lost 1, with 14 bases in between. Germline lookup yields CDR1 SGHTA and CDR2 FQGNSA. The CDR3 extends over 15 amino acids.

A few counts support this clonotype. The chain is built from TRBV6-4 and TRBJ2-1, with 7 positions matching TRBD1. The V segment lost 3 bases and the J segment 6 bases; nucleotides outside the gene matches: 5. CDR1 and CDR2 from the germline V gene are MRHNA and SNTAGT. The CDR3 runs to 14 residues. CDR3 amino acids: CASSETGIINEQFF. Here the CDR3 DNA reads TGTGCCAGCAGTGAGACAGGGATTATCAATGAGCAGTTCTTC.